The 13 T cell receptor beta chains listed next were all sequenced from one sample in a study of T cells in Graves' hyperthyroidism and ophthalmopathy. The TCR beta CDR3 regions underwent amplification using RNA transcripts as the source. A first-round RT-PCR of the TCR CDR3 used the HTBI primer set. MiXCR, run by TCRdb on the multiplex PCR reads, gives a single entry per CDR3 protein. The data show approximately 500,000 distinct CDR3 sequences, more than 45% seen once. Sequencing was done on a sample of peripheral blood or thyroid tissue (not recorded which). The receptors were gathered from a woman younger than 35 with Graves' hyperthyroidism.

This clonotype has at least ten counts. This chain connects TRBV20-1 to TRBJ1-5; D unclear. V was trimmed by 6 bases and J by 3 bases, leaving 15 bases between them. The CDR3 has 14 residues. Germline V gene data show CDR1 as DFQATT and CDR2 as SNEGSKA (reference sequence). In DNA form, the CDR3 reads TGCAGTGCCGCCCCATTGGGCGACAATCAGCCCCAGCATTTT. This gives the protein CSAAPLGDNQPQHF.

This clonotype was observed many times. The rearrangement links TRBV7-9 to TRBJ1-1; D gene unclear. The germline gives CDR1 SEHNR, CDR2 FQNEAQ (reference sequence). This CDR3 is built from 12 residues. Trimming shortened V by 5 bases and J by 6 bases, and 10 bases separated the two germline ends. CDR3: CASSPQIAEAFF. The CDR3 coding sequence is TGTGCCAGCAGCCCGCAGATCGCTGAAGCTTTCTTT.

The rearrangement joins TRBV2 to TRBJ2-1; tentatively, D is TRBD1 (6 bases). V gave up 7 bases and J gave up 5 bases, with 12 bases separating them. CDR1 and CDR2 (germline): SNHLY, FYNNEI. The CDR3 covers 13 residues. The CDR3 loop reads CASNGQSHNEQFF. The CDR3 DNA reads TGTGCCAGCAATGGACAGTCCCACAATGAGCAGTTCTTC.

The sample holds a few counts of this clonotype. This chain connects TRBV7-2 to TRBJ2-7; the D gene is possibly TRBD2 (5 bases). CDR1 and CDR2 (germline): SGHTA, FQGNSA. The V end lost 0 bases, the J end lost 1 base, and 7 bases lay between the germline ends. This CDR3 comprises 14 residues. The CDR3 DNA sequence: TGTGCCAGCAGCTTAGCACTAGAATCCTACGAGCAGTACTTC. Amino acid sequence: CASSLALESYEQYF.

The rearrangement links TRBV5-1 to TRBJ2-7; TRBD2 matches 14 bases. Germline-derived CDR1 and CDR2 are SGHRS and YFSETQ. The CDR3 sequence is 13 residues long. After removal of 5 bases from V and 7 bases from J, the junction contained 2 bases not matched to a gene. For the CDR3, the DNA is TGCGCCAGCAGGGGACTAGCGGGAGTGGAGCAGTACTTC. Its protein is CASRGLAGVEQYF. Full variable domain (outside the CDR3, taken from reference TRBV5-1 and TRBJ2-7): KAGVTQTPRYLIKTRGQQVTLSCSPISGHRSVSWYQQTPGQGLQFLFEYFSETQRNKGNFPGRFSGRQFSNSRSEMNVSTLELGDSALYLCASRGLAGVEQYFGPGTRLTVT.

V gene TRBV7-6 combines with J gene TRBJ2-5; possible D gene TRBD2, 6 bases. V gave up 2 bases and J gave up 0 bases, with 22 bases separating them. This CDR3 region has 19 residues. Germline loops: CDR1 SGHVS, CDR2 FNYEAQ. The chain's CDR3 is CASSLSGLDGHSYQETQYF. CDR3 bases: TGTGCCAGCAGCTTATCGGGACTGGATGGACATTCGTACCAAGAGACCCAGTACTTC.

The table lists this clonotype with many counts. The chain links TRBV11-2 to TRBJ2-5, with 8 bases that match TRBD2. The CDR3 is 14 amino acids. The germline gives CDR1 SGHAT, CDR2 FQNNGV. Trimming at V came to 6 bases and at J to 3 bases, leaving 6 bases not matched to a gene. CDR3 sequence (DNA): TGTGCCAGCAGTTTTAGCGGGATCGAAGAGACCCAGTACTTC. Translating gives CASSFSGIEETQYF.

This clonotype was counted many times. The chain has TRBV6-4 and TRBJ1-1; D is uncertain. The CDR3 length is 14 residues. Trimming cost V 3 bases and J 4 bases, with 12 bases left between them. Germline V gene data show CDR1 as MRHNA and CDR2 as SNTAGT. CDR3 in amino acids: CASSEVVGSTEAFF. CDR3 DNA: TGTGCCAGCAGTGAGGTGGTCGGGAGCACTGAAGCTTTCTTT.

In this sample, this clonotype turned up a few times. The gene calls are TRBV19 and TRBJ2-4; D is unclear. The CDR3 runs 15 residues. Germline loops: CDR1 LNHDA, CDR2 SQIVND (reference sequence). Trimming took 5 bases from V and 0 from J, leaving 11 bases between them. The CDR3 DNA sequence: TGTGCCAGTAGTTGGGCTAATCTAGCCAAAAACATTCAGTACTTC. Translated: CASSWANLAKNIQYF.

This clonotype was seen repeatedly, ten times or more. The chain links TRBV7-9 to TRBJ1-4, with D possibly being TRBD1 (6 bases). Germline assignment: CDR1 SEHNR and CDR2 FQNEAQ (reference sequence). This CDR3 comprises 14 residues. Trimming left V 5 bases short and J 4 bases short, with 11 bases between. The CDR3 is CASSPTGFNEKLFF. In DNA, the CDR3 is TGTGCCAGCAGCCCCACAGGGTTTAATGAAAAACTGTTTTTT. The full variable domain, its missing parts supplied by reference TRBV7-9 and TRBJ1-4, is DTGVSQNPRHKITKRGQNVTFRCDPISEHNRLYWYRQTLGQGPEFLTYFQNEAQLEKSRLLSDRFSAERPKGSFSTLEIQRTEQGDSAMYLCASSPTGFNEKLFFGSGTQLSVL.

The chain joins TRBV6-6 to TRBJ2-5, with 10 bases identical to TRBD2. The V and J ends lost 0 bases and 0 bases, in that order; junction bases with no gene match: 1. The CDR3 sequence is 16 residues long. From germline, CDR1 is MNHNY and CDR2 SVGAGI (reference sequence). CDR3 sequence reads: CASSYSGTSDQETQYF. The CDR3, as DNA: TGTGCCAGCAGTTACTCCGGGACTAGCGACCAAGAGACCCAGTACTTC.

This clonotype showed up many times. The V gene is TRBV7-2, the J gene TRBJ1-4; D unresolved. V was cut by 5 bases and J by 4 bases, with 17 bases left in between. The germline CDR1 and CDR2 sequences are SGHTA and FQGNSA. CDR3 size: 16 residues. The CDR3 nucleotides are TGTGCCAGCAGCCATGGACCGGCACGGCATAATGAAAAACTGTTTTTT. Protein sequence: CASSHGPARHNEKLFF.

This clonotype appeared many times. The chain combines TRBV5-6 with TRBJ2-7, with TRBD1 identical over 7 bases. Germline V gives CDR1 SGHDT, CDR2 YYEEEE. V lost 1 base, J lost 3 bases, and 7 bases stayed unmatched. The CDR3 totals 15 residues. CDR3 sequence reads: CASSLLMGQHYEQYF. The DNA for the CDR3 is TGTGCCAGCAGCTTGTTAATGGGACAGCACTACGAGCAGTACTTC.